The 5 T cell receptor beta chains presented below share a single source sample, sequenced in a study of response to subunit inactivated influenza vaccine. TCRdb re-called the RT-PCR reads with MiXCR, one entry per CDR3 protein. The data show about 780,000 distinct CDR3 sequences, with around 18% seen just once and roughly a tenth held by the top ten. The sequencing used PBMCs from blood, collected 4 to 6 days after vaccination. The receptors come from a man aged 50 or older who received an inactivated influenza vaccine.

This clonotype was picked up a small number of times. The chain couples TRBV7-9 to TRBJ1-2; no clear D. CDR1 and CDR2 from the germline V gene are SEHNR and FQNEAQ (reference sequence). The CDR3 is 13 residues long. V lost 1 base to trimming and J lost 4 bases, with 7 bases between them. DNA of the CDR3: TGTGCCAGCAGCTTAGTGCCAGCCTATGGCTACACCTTC. Its protein product is CASSLVPAYGYTF.

V and J are TRBV20-1 and TRBJ2-5; 7 nucleotides align to TRBD2. Germline assignment: CDR1 DFQATT and CDR2 SNEGSKA (reference sequence). V shed 3 bases and J 1 base; nucleotides not matched to a gene: 11. The CDR3 has 16 residues. CDR3 DNA sequence: TGCAGTGCTAGGCCAGCTAGCGGCATTCCCCAAGAGACCCAGTACTTC. Translating gives CSARPASGIPQETQYF.

V gene TRBV7-3 combines with J gene TRBJ2-1, with TRBD2 identical over 9 bases. Germline CDR1 SGHTA, CDR2 FQGTGA. The CDR3 has 16 amino acids. With 2 bases clipped from V and 9 bases from J, the junction kept 11 bases outside the gene matches. In DNA form, the CDR3 reads TGTGCCAGCAGCTTAGGGGCCAGCGGGAGGTTAGCTGAGCAGTTCTTC. Translation gives CASSLGASGRLAEQFF.

The chain couples TRBV4-3 to TRBJ2-7; D is unresolved. CDR1 and CDR2 (germline): LGHNA, YSLEER. The V gene lost 0 bases and the J gene lost 1 base, with 10 bases spanning the gap. The CDR3 is 15 amino acids. CDR3 residues: CASSQDRTTSYEQYF. The CDR3 DNA reads TGCGCCAGCAGCCAAGATCGCACCACTTCCTACGAGCAGTACTTC.

There are many counts of this clonotype. The chain has TRBV29-1 and TRBJ2-5; TRBD2 agrees at 11 bases. CDR3 length: 15 residues. CDR1 SQVTM and CDR2 ANQGSEA come from the germline V gene. With V trimmed by 3 bases and J by 2 bases, 5 bases remained unmatched. The CDR3 nucleotides are TGCAGCGTTGACCAATTAGCGGGGGGGCAAGAGACCCAGTACTTC. It yields the protein CSVDQLAGGQETQYF.